The sequence of this TCR beta chain was determined in a study of blood T cells in healthy people across ages (dated by TCRdb to between 2015 and 2017). About the study as a whole: In model experiments, template switching captured roughly one uniquely barcoded TCR beta cDNA molecule for every two T cells. To track age-related changes in TCR beta repertoire diversity, the study relied on deep sequencing normalized with unique cDNA molecular identifiers. For two donors (one aged 18 to 29 and one aged 80 or older), the study analyzed two additional independent replicas of 1 million unique cDNA reads from the same blood draw. The donors were divided into four age groups: young (average roughly 15 years), middle-aged (about 40), aged (under 70) and long-lived (about 79). To avoid experimental bias, donors of different ages were randomly spread across the sequencing lanes. Broader findings and caveats from the paper: Bulk unsorted PBMC profiling prevented conclusive comparison of naive and antigen-experienced compartments. The long-lived group showed more naive CD4+ T cells, fewer expanded clones and increased TCR diversity than the aged group, suggesting age selection. As age increased, observed TCR beta diversity per million T cells dropped in a roughly linear way, and a significant reduction was already evident by age about 40. Donor CMV infection status was unknown, potentially confounding age-related changes in expanded clonotypes. Estimates of total diversity based on one million sequenced T cells were considered lower bounds and underestimates. There was a strong correlation between observed TCR beta diversity and the percentage of naive T cells measured by flow cytometry.

The CDR3 measures 16 amino acids from cysteine to phenylalanine. This entry keeps only the CDR3 DNA: 48 bases, framed from base 1. Receptors were amplified or captured by 5' RACE. Instrument on record: Illumina HiSeq 2500. A second PCR of roughly 6 to 11 cycles was run with a J-beta primer mix and a sample-barcoded 5' primer. A unique molecular identifier was introduced onto each TCR beta cDNA molecule by a template-switch 5' adaptor carrying 12 random nucleotides. Each sample yielded at least 2.5 million CDR3-containing paired-end reads. All of the RNA was converted into first-strand cDNA using the Mint cDNA synthesis kit, with a TRBC-specific oligonucleotide serving as the primer. Following uracil-DNA glycosylase treatment, a first 18-cycle PCR with universal primers M1SS and BC2_uni_R was performed on all cDNA. As for the authors' bioinformatics: Normalization of each sample was performed by random selection of 1 million high-quality reads, each carrying a distinct molecular identifier. Reads sharing molecular identifiers were discarded rather than binned into consensus sequences. MiTCR, with a Q25 quality threshold and the strictest error-elimination algorithm, was used for CDR3 identification, clonotype clustering and error correction. A nonparametric unseen species model with Euler transformation was used to estimate lower-bound total TCR beta diversity. Starting from the raw public reads, TCRdb applied fastp trimming at Q25, assembled clones with MiXCR and retained in-frame beta chains. Here each entry gathers all rows of one CDR3 protein and keeps the most common genes and DNA. These V and J calls rely on TCRdb rather than the paper's analysis. A total of around 990,000 distinct CDR3 sequences appear in this sample, 35% to 40% of them only once. The ten largest clonotypes hold about 12% of the sample.

Concerning this clonotype itself: What this receptor recognizes is not known. Base qualities are not recorded, but no much larger clone differs from it by a single base.

Donors were a few dozen systemically healthy Caucasian individuals from Russia aged roughly 6 to 90 years. Around 10 milliliters of peripheral blood were collected from each donor into EDTA-treated Vacutainer tubes. Ficoll-Paque density-gradient centrifugation was used to isolate PBMCs, with at least 7 million per sample. Trizol reagent was used to extract total RNA from PBMCs, with at least 6 micrograms per sample. Naive CD45RAhigh/CD27high T cell percentages were measured by flow cytometry on a PBMC aliquot from every donor. This TCR derives from a man aged 18 to 30 in good health. The sample consisted of blood. Recombination connected TRBV21-1 to TRBJ1-5; the DNA was not used to check the table's D call, TRBD1. TRBV21-1 is reported as a pseudogene. The base sequence is TGTGCCAGCAGCAGTTGGGCAGCCCATAGCAATCAGCACCAGCATTTT. Its protein reads: CASSSWAAHSNQHQHF.